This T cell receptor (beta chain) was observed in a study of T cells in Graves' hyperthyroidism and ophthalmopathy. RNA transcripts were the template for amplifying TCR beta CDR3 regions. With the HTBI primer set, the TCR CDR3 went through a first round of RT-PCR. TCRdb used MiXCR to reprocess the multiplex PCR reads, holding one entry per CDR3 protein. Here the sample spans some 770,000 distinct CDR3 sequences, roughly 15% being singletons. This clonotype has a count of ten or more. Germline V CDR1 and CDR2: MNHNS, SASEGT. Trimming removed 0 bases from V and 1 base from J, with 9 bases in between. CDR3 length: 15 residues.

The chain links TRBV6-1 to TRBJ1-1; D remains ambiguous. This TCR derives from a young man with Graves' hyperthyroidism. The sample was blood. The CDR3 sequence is CASSEAPEGNTEAFF. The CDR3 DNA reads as TGTGCCAGCAGTGAAGCGCCGGAGGGGAACACTGAAGCTTTCTTT.